The clone carrying this TCR beta chain was seen ten or more times. Its antigen is still unknown. The entry originates in a study of T cells in Graves' hyperthyroidism and ophthalmopathy. Germline V lookup: CDR1 SGHTA, CDR2 FQGNSA. V gave up 4 bases and J gave up 6 bases, with 21 bases separating them. This CDR3 contains 16 residues. Uncontrolled infection, other autoimmune disease, pregnancy and lactation each barred patients from inclusion. Diagnoses rested on clinical symptoms, serum thyroxine and TRAb, thyroid ultrasound and orbital computed tomography. Regions amplified from RNA transcripts were the TCR beta CDR3 regions. The TCR CDR3 first-round RT-PCR relied on the HTBI primer set. TCRdb re-called the multiplex PCR reads through MiXCR, storing one row per CDR3 protein. The sample carries about 500,000 distinct CDR3 sequences, 35% to 50% recorded once. Whole-study findings and limits: With a median lead of roughly 6.8 months before onset, the model predicted ophthalmopathy. Also found in blood were most expanded thyroid clonotypes above 0.001.

The chain is built from TRBV7-2 and TRBJ1-2; a weak D match, TRBD1 (6 bases). The sequence came from an adult woman with Graves' disease, either hyperthyroidism or ophthalmopathy (not recorded which). The sequencing sample was made of peripheral blood or thyroid tissue (not recorded which). CDR3 DNA sequence: TGTGCCAGCAGCTGGGGGCGGACAGCCCGGGAGGATGGCTACACCTTC. Its protein product is CASSWGRTAREDGYTF.